A single sample is the source of the 27 T cell receptor beta chains below, sequenced in a study of cytomegalovirus exposure and HLA in healthy donors listed by TCRdb under 2017. To prepare the library, the immunoSEQ multiplex PCR assay was applied. For the multiplex PCR, a mixture combining 60 forward primers for TCR Vbeta segments and 13 reverse primers for TCR Jbeta segments was used. TCRdb obtained this table from immuneACCESS and retained in-frame rearrangements with V and J assigned. These tables miss some clones; where compared with another copy, unresolved V genes account for less than half of the shortfall, and the remainder is unexplained. This sample has about 98,000 clones in its table, and roughly 70% of those were observed once. Of the sample, about 2% falls within the top ten clones. Sequencing was carried out using PBMCs. Receptors were obtained from a male donor in good health and CMV-seronegative.

V usage is TRBV13 and J usage is TRBJ2-7; weak D call: TRBD2 (6 bases). The CDR3 spans 20 residues. V was cut by 5 bases and J by 6 bases, with 35 bases left in between. Germline V lookup: CDR1 PRHDT, CDR2 FYEKMQ (reference sequence). The CDR3 DNA is TGTGCCAGCAGCCCACTTAGTAGTTGGGCGGGGTCGAGGGCCTCAGCCGAGCAGTACTTC. As protein: CASSPLSSWAGSRASAEQYF. Complete variable domain (other parts from reference TRBV13 and TRBJ2-7): AAGVIQSPRHLIKEKRETATLKCYPIPRHDTVYWYQQGPGQDPQFLISFYEKMQSDKGSIPDRFSAQQFSDYHSELNMSSLELGDSALYFCASSPLSSWAGSRASAEQYFGPGTRLTVT.

The chain has TRBV9 and TRBJ2-5; 7 positions agree with TRBD2. The germline CDR1 and CDR2 sequences are SGDLS and YYNGEE. V was clipped by 0 bases and J by 3 bases; unmatched bases: 8. This CDR3 comprises 16 residues. Here the CDR3 reads CASSVERGGTEETQYF. CDR3 bases: TGTGCCAGCAGCGTAGAGCGGGGTGGAACAGAAGAGACCCAGTACTTC.

CDR3 sequence (DNA): TGCAGCGTCCCCCCGGGTCAAGTGACAGATACGCAGTATTTT. This sequence encodes CSVPPGQVTDTQYF. The V call is TRBV29-1, the J call TRBJ2-3; D call uncertain. This CDR3 is built from 14 residues. The V and J ends lost 6 bases and 3 bases respectively, with 16 bases between them. Germline loops: CDR1 SQVTM, CDR2 ANQGSEA.

This chain links TRBV6-1 with TRBJ1-4, with TRBD1 matching 9 bases. The ends lost 6 bases at V and 8 bases at J; junction bases unmatched: 10. Germline assignment: CDR1 MNHNS and CDR2 SASEGT. The length of the CDR3 is 15 residues. CDR3 in amino acids: CASSVPQGAAEKLFF. The CDR3 nucleotides are TGTGCCAGCAGCGTACCACAGGGGGCAGCCGAAAAACTGTTTTTT.

The V gene is TRBV28, the J gene TRBJ1-2; D ambiguous. The ends were cut back, 7 bases at V and 7 bases at J, with 13 bases in the middle. The CDR3 consists of 12 residues. From germline, CDR1 is MDHEN and CDR2 SYDVKM. CDR3 nucleotide sequence: TGTGCCAGCACAAGTCGGGGTTCTGGCTACACCTTC. Its translation is CASTSRGSGYTF.

The chain links TRBV5-1 to TRBJ2-3; 12 bases align to TRBD2. CDR3 length equals 18 residues. CDR1 is SGHRS, CDR2 YFSETQ, per germline. Trimming removed 4 bases from V and 0 bases from J; junction bases left unmatched: 9. The CDR3 protein is CASSPGLAGVTSTDTQYF. The DNA of the CDR3 is TGCGCCAGCAGCCCGGGACTAGCGGGCGTGACTAGCACAGATACGCAGTATTTT.

This clone has just one count. The chain links TRBV28 to TRBJ1-5; D perhaps matches TRBD1 (6 bases). Germline loops: CDR1 MDHEN, CDR2 SYDVKM. V lost 8 bases, J lost 2 bases, and 19 bases lay in between. The CDR3 extends over 16 amino acids. The CDR3 here is CASAPLGGHGNQPQHF. For the CDR3, the DNA is TGTGCCAGCGCTCCCTTGGGGGGGCACGGCAATCAGCCCCAGCATTTT.

The chain uses TRBV4-2 and TRBJ1-6; 7 bases line up with TRBD1. Unmatched junction bases numbered 14, after V lost 5 bases and J lost 7 bases. This CDR3 contains 17 residues. In germline, CDR1 is LGHNA, CDR2 YNFKEQ. The CDR3 loop reads CASSAHRGRGENSPLHF. In DNA form, the CDR3 reads TGTGCCAGCAGCGCACACAGGGGTCGAGGTGAGAATTCACCCCTCCACTTT.

The chain has TRBV15 and TRBJ2-7; 7 nucleotides agree with TRBD2. Germline V gene lookup returns CDR1 LNHNV and CDR2 YYDKDF (reference sequence). V trimming: 0 bases; J trimming: 2 bases; junction bases outside the gene matches: 7. CDR3 length: 16 residues. This CDR3 reads CATSRDWKGRAYEQYF. The CDR3 coding sequence is TGTGCCACCAGCAGAGATTGGAAGGGGAGGGCCTACGAGCAGTACTTC.

CDR3 in amino acids: CASSLLAGNRAYNEQFF. Here the CDR3 DNA reads TGTGCCAGCAGCTTGTTAGCAGGGAATCGGGCCTACAATGAGCAGTTCTTC. The chain recombines TRBV5-6 with TRBJ2-1; weak D call: TRBD1 (5 bases). Germline V gene sequence: CDR1 SGHDT, CDR2 YYEEEE. Trimming took off 1 base at V and 2 bases at J, with 16 bases between the two ends. CDR3 length: 17 residues.

The chain uses TRBV5-1 and TRBJ1-4, with 9 bases aligning to TRBD1. CDR1 and CDR2 from the germline V gene are SGHRS and YFSETQ. The CDR3 spans 14 residues. The V gene end was trimmed by 3 bases and the J gene end by 8 bases; junction bases not matched to a gene: 5. The CDR3 protein is CASSWTGELEKLFF. CDR3 nucleotide sequence: TGCGCCAGCAGCTGGACAGGGGAGTTGGAAAAACTGTTTTTT.

This chain uses TRBV19 with TRBJ2-3, with D perhaps matching TRBD1 (6 bases). Trimming stripped 6 bases from V and 1 base from J, with 17 bases between. CDR3 length: 16 residues. Germline CDR1 reads LNHDA; CDR2 reads SQIVND (reference sequence). The CDR3 DNA follows: TGTGCCAGTAGCCAGGGGTACCCTTCCGGCACAGATACGCAGTATTTT. It encodes CASSQGYPSGTDTQYF.

The rearrangement links TRBV30 to TRBJ1-2; TRBD1 matches at 9 bases. CDR1 GTSNPN and CDR2 SVGIG come from the germline V gene (reference sequence). The CDR3 is 16 residues long. V lost 2 bases and J lost 5; bases outside the gene matches: 12. The CDR3 region is CAWSPPGTGLIYGYTF. CDR3 coding DNA: TGTGCCTGGAGTCCCCCCGGGACAGGGTTGATTTATGGCTACACCTTC.

This sequence joins TRBV25-1 and TRBJ2-5; D may be TRBD1 (5 bases). V dropped 10 bases and J dropped 5 bases, with 17 bases sitting between them. This CDR3 contains 13 residues. Looked up from germline, CDR1 is MGHDK and CDR2 is SYGVNS. The CDR3 DNA follows: TGTGCCACAGGGCCAGGGTCCTCGGAGACCCAGTACTTC. Protein sequence: CATGPGSSETQYF.

The rearrangement links TRBV29-1 to TRBJ1-1; TRBD1 is a possible D gene (6 bases). Germline lookup yields CDR1 SQVTM and CDR2 ANQGSEA. This CDR3 contains 11 residues. The V end was cut by 7 bases, the J end by 7 bases, with 13 bases between. This CDR3 reads CSALQGREAFF. CDR3 DNA sequence: TGCAGCGCCTTACAGGGCCGTGAAGCTTTCTTT.

V usage is TRBV6-6 and J usage is TRBJ2-7, with a tentative D call TRBD1 (6 bases). With 6 bases removed from V and 0 bases from J, the gap between germline ends came to 15 bases. The CDR3 spans 15 residues. The germline V gene encodes CDR1 MNHNY and CDR2 SVGAGI (reference sequence). Here the CDR3 DNA reads TGTGCCAGCAGCTACGGACAGCCCCTCTCCTACGAGCAGTACTTC. It translates to CASSYGQPLSYEQYF.

The rearrangement uses TRBV9 and TRBJ2-7, with 10 bases fitting TRBD1. The CDR3 is 13 amino acids. Trimming cost V 7 bases and J 3 bases; bases outside gene matches: 4. From germline, CDR1 is SGDLS and CDR2 YYNGEE. Here the CDR3 reads CASSGTGDYEQYF. For the CDR3, the DNA is TGTGCCAGCTCCGGGACAGGGGACTACGAGCAGTACTTC.

In DNA, the CDR3 is TGTGCCAGCAGGGAAAAAGAAAATCGGGACAGGGGTAGAGGCGGGGAGCTGTTTTTT. As protein: CASREKENRDRGRGGELFF. The chain combines TRBV6-4 with TRBJ2-2; 10 positions match TRBD1. The V segment lost 6 bases and the J segment 7 bases; nucleotides outside the gene matches: 20. The CDR3 spans 19 residues. Germline V lookup: CDR1 MRHNA, CDR2 SNTAGT.

V is TRBV11-2 and J is TRBJ2-5; 7 nucleotides match TRBD1. The CDR3 is 18 amino acids. Germline values: CDR1 SGHAT, CDR2 FQNNGV. Trimming cost V 0 bases and J 5 bases; bases outside gene matches: 15. The CDR3 region is CASSLDLSYDREWETQYF. CDR3 nucleotide sequence: TGTGCCAGCAGCTTAGATCTTTCTTACGACAGGGAATGGGAGACCCAGTACTTC.

This chain links TRBV25-1 with TRBJ2-1, with 10 bases fitting TRBD2. Trimming removed 2 bases from V and 7 bases from J; junction bases left unmatched: 11. Germline-derived CDR1 and CDR2 are MGHDK and SYGVNS. This CDR3 contains 17 residues. CDR3 nucleotides: TGTGCCAGCAGTGAACCTCAGAGGACTAGCGGTATAAATGAGCAGTTCTTC. Residues: CASSEPQRTSGINEQFF.

A remark on this clone: Other nucleotide sequences in the sample specify the same CDR3. For the CDR3, the DNA is TGTGCCAGCAGCTTAGCCCCAGGGGCAGATACGCAGTATTTT. Encoded protein: CASSLAPGADTQYF. The chain recombines TRBV7-2 with TRBJ2-3, with D possibly TRBD1 on 6 matching bases. V was cut by 0 bases and J by 4 bases, with 8 bases left in between. The CDR3 covers 14 residues. Germline CDR1 reads SGHTA; CDR2 reads FQGNSA.

A single count supports this clone. This sequence joins TRBV7-3 and TRBJ2-1; maybe TRBD2 (6 bases). Per the germline V gene, CDR1 is SGHTA and CDR2 is FQGTGA. The CDR3 sequence is 15 residues long. The ends were cut back, 5 bases at V and 6 bases at J, with 17 bases in the middle. CDR3 in amino acids: CASSATRMAGNEQFF. The CDR3 DNA reads as TGTGCCAGCAGCGCGACTAGGATGGCGGGCAATGAGCAGTTCTTC. The full variable domain, rest sourced from reference TRBV7-3 and TRBJ2-1, is GAGVSQTPSNKVTEKGKYVELRCDPISGHTALYWYRQSLGQGPEFLIYFQGTGAADDSGLPNDRFFAVRPEGSVSTLKIQRTERGDSAVYLCASSATRMAGNEQFFGPGTRLTVL.

This clone was counted a few times. This rearrangement joins TRBV30 to TRBJ1-2, with D possibly being TRBD1 (5 bases). Germline values: CDR1 GTSNPN, CDR2 SVGIG (reference sequence). CDR3 length: 13 amino acids. V lost 0 bases and J lost 7, with 12 bases in between. The CDR3 DNA reads as TGTGCCTGGAGTGTCGGGTTCGGGGGTGGCTACACCTTC. It translates to CAWSVGFGGGYTF.

V gene TRBV9 combines with J gene TRBJ2-7, with 7 bases matching TRBD2. The CDR3 is 15 residues long. The germline V gene encodes CDR1 SGDLS and CDR2 YYNGEE. The V gene end was trimmed by 4 bases and the J gene end by 3 bases; junction bases not matched to a gene: 10. The CDR3 DNA reads as TGTGCCAGCAGCCTCGAGACGGGGGGAATCTACGAGCAGTACTTC. Its protein is CASSLETGGIYEQYF.

The V and J genes are TRBV9 and TRBJ1-3; the D gene is possibly TRBD1 (5 bases). V was cut by 1 base and J by 1 base, with 9 bases left in between. Per germline, CDR1 SGDLS and CDR2 YYNGEE. The CDR3 covers 15 residues. The CDR3 nucleotides read TGTGCCAGCAGCGTACAGGGACTTTCTGGAAACACCATATATTTT. It yields the protein CASSVQGLSGNTIYF.

The chain couples TRBV6-5 to TRBJ1-5; weak D call: TRBD1 (6 bases). Trimming stripped 4 bases from V and 7 bases from J, with 14 bases between. The CDR3 has 14 amino acids. Per the germline V gene, CDR1 is MNHEY and CDR2 is SVGAGI. In DNA, the CDR3 is TGTGCCAGCAGTTGGGGGCAGGGCGAGCAGCCCCAGCATTTT. Translating gives CASSWGQGEQPQHF.

J is TRBJ2-6 and V is TRBV19; 7 bases fit TRBD2. Germline V CDR1 and CDR2: LNHDA, SQIVND (reference sequence). V was pared by 3 bases and J by 1 base, with 9 bases of the junction left unmatched. This CDR3 is built from 18 residues. CDR3 in DNA: TGTGCCAGTAGTATGGGGGGGATGGGAGGGTCTGGGGCCAACGTCCTGACTTTC. It encodes CASSMGGMGGSGANVLTF. Supplemented by reference TRBV19 and TRBJ2-6, the full variable domain reads DGGITQSPKYLFRKEGQNVTLSCEQNLNHDAMYWYRQDPGQGLRLIYYSQIVNDFQKGDIAEGYSVSREKKESFPLTVTSAQKNPTAFYLCASSMGGMGGSGANVLTFGAGSRLTVL.